This TCR beta chain derives from a study of blood T cells in healthy people across ages. Combining a sample-barcoded 5' primer with a J-beta primer mix, a second PCR ran for roughly 6 to 12 cycles. TCRdb analysed the 5' RACE reads with MiXCR anew, one entry per CDR3 protein. The data hold 550,000 to 600,000 distinct CDR3 sequences, with around 48% observed a single time. A note on this clonotype: Its cognate antigen is unknown.

Broader study findings: Aged donors had fewer naive CD4+ cells and lower diversity than long-lived donors.

The germline V gene has CDR1 SGHRS and CDR2 YFSETQ. This CDR3 has 14 amino acids. The V gene lost 2 bases and the J gene lost 11 bases, with 19 bases spanning the gap. The clonotype comes from a man older than 75 in good health. The chain recombines TRBV5-1 with TRBJ2-5; D is possibly TRBD1 (6 bases). Sequenced material: blood. CDR3 DNA sequence: TGCGCCAGCAGCTTTGACAGGCCGGGCGGTGAGCAGTACTTC. Its translation is CASSFDRPGGEQYF.